This is a list of T cell receptor beta chains from one sample in a study of blood T cell repertoires in COVID-19. Assay: immunoSEQ multiplex PCR; the TCRdb copy retains only in-frame clones and omits some. The sample comprises approximately 250,000 clones, just under 90% of which are singletons, and about 4% rests with the top ten. Sequenced material: PBMCs or T cells enriched from blood (not recorded which). These receptors originate from a woman aged 25 to 39 with acute COVID-19. CDR3s include the opening cysteine and the closing phenylalanine or tryptophan. Fields, in order: CDR3 protein, CDR3 DNA, J gene, V gene, clone size, D gene. D genes are given only for firm matches. Clone sizes are given selectively: once, few, many, or a class where the clone is expanded.

CASSPPGLSTDTQYF TGTGCCAGCTCACCACCGGGACTGAGCACAGATACGCAGTATTTT TRBJ2-3 TRBV18 NA NA
CASPREAQPQHF TGTGCTAGCCCTAGGGAGGCTCAGCCCCAGCATTTT TRBJ1-5 TRBV12-5 NA NA
CASSGSTSGSGNEQFF TGTGCCAGCAGTGGCTCGACTAGCGGGAGTGGAAATGAGCAGTTCTTC TRBJ2-1 TRBV28 NA TRBD2
CATSAPSEYTGELFF TGTGCCACCAGTGCCCCTAGTGAGTACACCGGGGAGCTGTTTTTT TRBJ2-2 TRBV24-1 NA NA
CSVAHEEPPYEQYF TGCAGCGTGGCTCATGAGGAACCTCCCTACGAGCAGTACTTC TRBJ2-7 TRBV29-1 few NA
CASTEAGTAYNEQFF TGTGCCAGCACCGAGGCAGGGACAGCGTACAATGAGCAGTTCTTC TRBJ2-1 TRBV28 NA TRBD1
CASSQGTGATNEQFF TGTGCCAGCTCACAAGGGACAGGCGCCACTAATGAGCAGTTCTTC TRBJ2-1 TRBV18 NA TRBD1
CATSDTDRDTADEQFF TGTGCCACCAGTGATACGGACAGGGATACGGCGGATGAGCAGTTCTTC TRBJ2-1 TRBV24-1 NA TRBD1
CASSLTSGISYEQYF TGTGCCAGCAGCTTGACTAGCGGGATTTCCTACGAGCAGTACTTC TRBJ2-7 TRBV5-4 NA TRBD2
CASSEEASGSNEQFF TGTGCCAGCAGTGAAGAGGCTAGCGGGAGTAATGAGCAGTTCTTC TRBJ2-1 TRBV2 NA TRBD2
CASGLAGGQNTDTQYF TGTGCCAGCGGATTAGCGGGAGGGCAGAACACAGATACGCAGTATTTT TRBJ2-3 TRBV28 NA TRBD2
CASSFPSGRPHEQFF TGTGCCAGCAGCTTCCCTAGCGGGAGACCCCATGAGCAGTTCTTC TRBJ2-1 TRBV5-4 NA TRBD2
CASSLEMRTGELFF TGCGCCAGCAGTTTGGAGATGAGGACCGGGGAGCTGTTTTTT TRBJ2-2 TRBV5-1 few NA
CASGTGGGSNQPQHF TGTGCCAGCGGGACAGGGGGAGGAAGCAATCAGCCCCAGCATTTT TRBJ1-5 TRBV2 NA TRBD1
CAISEPGDRIFSYEQYF TGTGCCATCAGTGAGCCCGGGGACAGAATTTTCTCCTACGAGCAGTACTTC TRBJ2-7 TRBV10-3 once TRBD1
CASSPRWDKFYEQYF TGTGCCAGCAGTCCCCGTTGGGACAAGTTCTACGAGCAGTACTTC TRBJ2-7 TRBV6-2/TRBV6-3 NA NA
CASSLDPGKNEQFF TGCGCCAGCAGCTTGGATCCGGGGAAGAATGAGCAGTTCTTC TRBJ2-1 TRBV5-1 NA NA
CASRGGDRPQHF TGTGCCAGCAGGGGGGGGGATCGGCCCCAGCATTTT TRBJ1-5 TRBV2 NA NA
CASSPGTSYEQYF TGTGCCAGCAGCCCTGGGACATCGTACGAGCAGTACTTC TRBJ2-7 TRBV3-1/TRBV3-2 NA NA
CASSAGGSPLHF TGTGCCAGCAGTGCCGGGGGTTCACCCCTCCACTTT TRBJ1-6 TRBV28 NA NA
CASSLTLETEAFF TGCGCCAGCAGCTTGACGTTAGAGACTGAAGCTTTCTTT TRBJ1-1 TRBV5-1 NA NA
CASSFTSETSTYGYTF TGTGCCAGCAGTTTCACCTCGGAGACCTCGACCTATGGCTACACCTTC TRBJ1-2 TRBV6-5 NA NA
CASSPNYEQYF TGTGCCAGCAGCCCCAATTACGAGCAGTACTTC TRBJ2-7 TRBV28 once NA
CASSLSATNEKLFF TGTGCCAGCAGCTTATCTGCAACTAATGAAAAACTGTTTTTT TRBJ1-4 TRBV7-9 NA NA
CASSLPSNTGELFF TGTGCCAGCAGTCTACCCTCGAACACCGGGGAGCTGTTTTTT TRBJ2-2 TRBV28 NA NA
CASSSRTGQGQPQHF TGTGCCAGCAGCTCCAGGACAGGTCAGGGTCAGCCCCAGCATTTT TRBJ1-5 TRBV3-1/TRBV3-2 NA TRBD1
CASSQSGSTDTQYF TGTGCCAGCAGCCAGAGCGGGAGCACAGATACGCAGTATTTT TRBJ2-3 TRBV3-1/TRBV3-2 NA NA
CATSDTSVNEQFF TGTGCCACCAGTGATACTAGCGTGAATGAGCAGTTCTTC TRBJ2-1 TRBV24-1 NA TRBD2
CASSRRDRGTGELFF TGTGCCAGCAGCCGCCGGGACAGGGGAACCGGGGAGCTGTTTTTT TRBJ2-2 TRBV3-1/TRBV3-2 NA TRBD1
CATSRDRGESRETQYF TGTGCCACCAGCAGAGACAGGGGAGAGAGTCGTGAGACCCAGTACTTC TRBJ2-5 TRBV15 NA NA
CATSRDFSDNSPLHF TGTGCCACCAGCAGAGATTTCTCTGATAATTCACCCCTCCACTTT TRBJ1-6 TRBV15 NA NA
CASSLKYIHTIYF TGTGCCAGCAGCCTAAAATATATCCACACCATATATTTT TRBJ1-3 TRBV11-2 once NA
CASSSRLAGGEIAKNIQYF TGTGCCAGCAGCTCCCGACTAGCGGGAGGGGAAATAGCCAAAAACATTCAGTACTTC TRBJ2-4 TRBV7-2 NA TRBD2
CASSVEGANEKLFF TGTGCCAGCAGCGTCGAGGGTGCTAATGAAAAACTGTTTTTT TRBJ1-4 TRBV9 NA NA
CASSLGAGKFSGANVLTF TGTGCCAGCAGCTTAGGGGCAGGGAAGTTCTCTGGGGCCAACGTCCTGACTTTC TRBJ2-6 TRBV7-8 NA NA
CASSQTGGSNYEQYF TGCGCCAGCAGTCAGACAGGTGGCAGCAACTACGAGCAGTACTTC TRBJ2-7 TRBV4-1 NA NA
CASSVDAGQTGELFF TGTGCCAGCAGTGTTGACGCGGGACAGACCGGGGAGCTGTTTTTT TRBJ2-2 TRBV6-4 NA NA
CASSSSIRVFLAKNIQYF TGTGCCAGCAGCTCAAGCATCAGGGTCTTTCTAGCCAAAAACATTCAGTACTTC TRBJ2-4 TRBV5-7 NA NA
CATQGREGPQATQDTQYF TGTGCCACCCAGGGGCGGGAGGGCCCACAAGCCACACAGGATACGCAGTATTTT TRBJ2-3 TRBV25-1 NA TRBD2
CASGTGQGASRKLFF TGTGCCAGTGGGACGGGACAGGGGGCTTCCCGAAAACTGTTTTTT TRBJ1-4 TRBV19 NA TRBD1
CASRGANQPQHF TGTGCCAGCCGGGGGGCGAATCAGCCCCAGCATTTT TRBJ1-5 TRBV25-1 NA NA
CATLAEGPYEQYF TGTGCCACCTTAGCGGAGGGGCCCTACGAGCAGTACTTC TRBJ2-7 TRBV6-5 NA NA
CASSSGQGPDYEQYF TGTGCCAGCAGCTCAGGACAGGGGCCGGACTACGAGCAGTACTTC TRBJ2-7 TRBV28 NA TRBD1
CASSPADSYEKLFF TGTGCCAGCAGCCCCGCAGACAGTTATGAAAAACTGTTTTTT TRBJ1-4 TRBV7-2 once NA
CASSQVDMGFLGGNTIYF TGCGCCAGCAGCCAAGTGGACATGGGATTTTTGGGGGGAAACACCATATATTTT TRBJ1-3 TRBV4-1 NA NA
CASSMNRDGTGNEQFF TGTGCCAGCAGCATGAACCGGGACGGGACTGGCAATGAGCAGTTCTTC TRBJ2-1 TRBV9 NA NA
CASSRIGGDMNTEAFF TGTGCCAGTAGTCGCATCGGGGGAGACATGAACACTGAAGCTTTCTTT TRBJ1-1 TRBV19 NA NA
CASSPAAVNTEAFF TGTGCCAGCAGCCCCGCAGCGGTGAACACTGAAGCTTTCTTT TRBJ1-1 TRBV5-6 NA NA
CASSEDSQETQYF TGTGCCAGCAGCGAGGACAGCCAAGAGACCCAGTACTTC TRBJ2-5 TRBV9 once NA
CASSTISGDTDTQYF TGTGCCAGTAGTACCATTAGCGGGGACACAGATACGCAGTATTTT TRBJ2-3 TRBV19 NA TRBD2
CASGRLELSGANVLTF TGTGCCAGCGGTAGACTTGAACTCTCTGGGGCCAACGTCCTGACTTTC TRBJ2-6 TRBV18 few NA
CATSVVGDTQYF TGTGCCACCAGTGTTGTCGGGGATACGCAGTATTTT TRBJ2-3 TRBV24-1 NA NA